The present TCR beta chain was sequenced within a study of blood T cells in healthy people across ages. The use of a sample-barcoded 5' primer and a J-beta primer mix characterized a second PCR of about 7 to 12 cycles. Using its own MiXCR run on the 5' RACE reads, TCRdb lists one record per CDR3 protein. Here the sample spans 800,000 to 900,000 distinct CDR3 sequences, under 80% being singletons. The V and J ends lost 3 bases and 0 bases respectively, with 10 bases between them. Germline CDR1 and CDR2: LGHNA and YSLEER. The length of the CDR3 is 15 residues. Per-sample PBMC isolation yielded at least 7 million cells. Points on this clonotype: What it binds is not known.

General study points: Donors of long life had a larger count of naive CD4+ cells and greater diversity than aged donors.

The sample was blood. The sequence came from a man aged 30-40 years in good health. The chain is built from TRBV4-3 and TRBJ2-3; unclear D gene. CDR3 DNA: TGCGCCAGCAGCCAGCTACAGCCTAGCACAGATACGCAGTATTTT. Residues: CASSQLQPSTDTQYF.